This T cell receptor (beta chain) was observed in a study of post-analysis software for immune sequencing data. Across the whole study: Relapsing-remitting, secondary progressive and progressive-relapsing multiple sclerosis courses were included.

Carried by the TCR beta cDNA libraries were unique molecular identifiers. TCRdb reprocessed the PCR reads via MiXCR and lists one record per CDR3 protein. The table has about 540,000 distinct CDR3 sequences, under 40% seen once. Overall study findings and caveats: Strong co-clustering by F measure linked samples that shared a preparation batch. TRBV segments more frequent in patients than in controls numbered a few and included TRBV5-6, TRBV5-1 and TRBV20-1. Compared with controls, patients showed significantly lower normalized Chao1 diversity.

J lost 3 bases, V lost 0 bases, and 3 bases had no gene match. Per germline, CDR1 ENHRY and CDR2 SYGVKD. This CDR3 has 16 residues. This clonotype was picked up many times. Its specificity is unknown. Sequencing used blood. The receptor was isolated from a girl between 2 and 17 years old with multiple sclerosis. This chain links TRBV10-3 with TRBJ2-1; 9 bases align to TRBD1. The CDR3 here is CAISESGTGLYNEQFF. The DNA for the CDR3 is TGTGCCATCAGTGAGTCCGGGACAGGGCTCTACAATGAGCAGTTCTTC.